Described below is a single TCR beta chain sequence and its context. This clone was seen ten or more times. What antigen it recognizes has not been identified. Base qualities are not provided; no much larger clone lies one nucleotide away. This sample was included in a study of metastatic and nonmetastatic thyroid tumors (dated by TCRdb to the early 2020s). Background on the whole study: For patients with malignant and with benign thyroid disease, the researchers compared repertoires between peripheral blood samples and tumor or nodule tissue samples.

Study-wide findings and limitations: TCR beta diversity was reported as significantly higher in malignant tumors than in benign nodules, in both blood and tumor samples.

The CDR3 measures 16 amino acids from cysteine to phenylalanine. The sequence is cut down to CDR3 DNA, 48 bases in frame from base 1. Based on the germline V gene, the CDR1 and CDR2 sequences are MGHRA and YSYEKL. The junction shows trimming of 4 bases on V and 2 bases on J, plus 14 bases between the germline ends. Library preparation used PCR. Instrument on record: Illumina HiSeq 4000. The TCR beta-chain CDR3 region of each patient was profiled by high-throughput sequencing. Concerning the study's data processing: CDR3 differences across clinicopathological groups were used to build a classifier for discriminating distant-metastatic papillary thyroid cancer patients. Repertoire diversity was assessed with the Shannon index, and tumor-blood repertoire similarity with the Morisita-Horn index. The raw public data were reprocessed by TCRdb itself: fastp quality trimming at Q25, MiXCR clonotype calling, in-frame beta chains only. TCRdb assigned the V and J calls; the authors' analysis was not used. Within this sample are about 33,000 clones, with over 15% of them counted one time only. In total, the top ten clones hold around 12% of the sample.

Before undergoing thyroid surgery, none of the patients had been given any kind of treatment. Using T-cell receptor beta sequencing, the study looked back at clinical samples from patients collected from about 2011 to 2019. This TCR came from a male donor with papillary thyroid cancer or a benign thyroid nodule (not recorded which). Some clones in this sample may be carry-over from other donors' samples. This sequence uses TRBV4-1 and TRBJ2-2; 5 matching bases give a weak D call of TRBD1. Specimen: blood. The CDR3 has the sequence CASSPSTRANTGELFF. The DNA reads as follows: TGCGCCAGCAGCCCAAGCACCAGGGCCAACACCGGGGAGCTGTTTTTT.